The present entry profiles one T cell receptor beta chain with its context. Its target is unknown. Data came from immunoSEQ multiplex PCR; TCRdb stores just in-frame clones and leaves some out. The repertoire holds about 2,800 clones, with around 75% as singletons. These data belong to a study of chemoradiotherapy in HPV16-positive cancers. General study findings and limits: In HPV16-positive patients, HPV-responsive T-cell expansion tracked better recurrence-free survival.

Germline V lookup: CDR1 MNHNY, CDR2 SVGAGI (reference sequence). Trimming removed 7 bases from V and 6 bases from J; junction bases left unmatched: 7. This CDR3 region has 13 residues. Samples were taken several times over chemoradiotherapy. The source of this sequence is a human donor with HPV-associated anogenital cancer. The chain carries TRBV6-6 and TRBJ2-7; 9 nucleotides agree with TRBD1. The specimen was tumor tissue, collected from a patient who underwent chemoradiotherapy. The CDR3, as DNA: TGTGCCAGCAATTGGGACAGGGCGGTCGAGCAGTACTTC. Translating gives CASNWDRAVEQYF.